This TCR beta chain was found in a study of cytomegalovirus exposure and HLA in healthy donors. 13 Jbeta primers and 60 Vbeta primers were used for the PCR. Sequencing was performed with immunoSEQ multiplex PCR; in TCRdb, only in-frame clones are kept and a portion is missing. The sample has about 200,000 clones, 55% to 75% seen once; the top ten hold 2% to 3%. The germline V and J ends were trimmed by 6 bases and 8 bases, with 10 bases remaining between them. Germline V gene data show CDR1 as SQVTM and CDR2 as ANQGSEA. The CDR3 runs to 10 residues. The sequencing sample was made of PBMCs. This TCR derives from a man in his forties in good health and CMV-seropositive. V usage is TRBV29-1 and J usage is TRBJ1-1; tentative D call: TRBD1 (5 bases). CDR3 sequence reads: CSVGQYEAFF. The CDR3 nucleotides read TGCAGCGTGGGGCAGTACGAAGCTTTCTTT.